A selection of T cell receptor beta chains follows, all from one sample in a study of T cell responses to AZD1222 COVID-19 vaccine. The protocol was immunoSEQ multiplex PCR, while the TCRdb copy is restricted to in-frame clones and leaves out a portion. Found here are tens of thousands of clones, under 95% of them singletons; the top ten hold 4.5%. Source: peripheral blood, taken on day 0 of MenACWY control vaccination. The receptors stem from an adult in good health. CDR3s include the opening cysteine and the closing phenylalanine or tryptophan. The order of the fields is J gene, V gene, D gene, clone size, CDR3 DNA, CDR3 protein. The D gene is left open where the match is weak. The size field is filled for only some rows; it gives once, few, many or a size class.

TRBJ2-7 TRBV6-2/TRBV6-3 TRBD2 once TGTGCCAGCAGTAGAGAGCGGGAAATCTCCTACGAGCAGTACTTC CASSREREISYEQYF
TRBJ2-2 TRBV7-2 - - TGTGCCAGCAGCTTCTCCGGGCCCCGGGACGGGGAGCTGTTTTTT CASSFSGPRDGELFF
TRBJ2-5 TRBV5-1 - - TGCGCCAGCAGCTTCGAGGGCGGAGAGACCCAGTACTTC CASSFEGGETQYF
TRBJ1-2 TRBV12-3/TRBV12-4 - - TGTGCCAGCAGTTTAGAAGTAGACTATGGCTACACCTTC CASSLEVDYGYTF
TRBJ2-2 TRBV5-4 - - TGTGCCAGCAGCTCCCGGGCCGCTGGAGGGATCGGGGCCGGGGAGCTGTTTTTT CASSSRAAGGIGAGELFF
TRBJ2-7 TRBV9 - - TGTGCCAGCAGCGTAGCTGAGGGACTTCCCTACGAGCAGTACTTC CASSVAEGLPYEQYF
TRBJ2-1 TRBV5-6 TRBD2 - TGTGCCAGCAGCTTGGGGGTAGCGGGAGTGATTGAGCAGTTCTTC CASSLGVAGVIEQFF
TRBJ2-7 TRBV2 - - TGTGCCACCTCCGTCGAGAGACAGAGCTCCTACGAGCAGTACTTC CATSVERQSSYEQYF
TRBJ2-7 TRBV3-1/TRBV3-2 TRBD1 - TGTGCCAGCAGCCAAGCCGAAGGGGGCACCTACGAGCAGTACTTC CASSQAEGGTYEQYF
TRBJ1-1 TRBV24-1 TRBD1 - TGTGCCACCAGTGAATCCGGGGACAGGAACACTGAAGCTTTCTTT CATSESGDRNTEAFF
TRBJ1-4 TRBV6-1 - - TGTGCCAGCAGTGAAGTCAGGGTTGCTGGAAAACTGTTTTTT CASSEVRVAGKLFF
TRBJ2-2 TRBV5-1 - - TGCGCCAGCAGCTTGTCCCCGAACACCGGGGAGCTGTTTTTT CASSLSPNTGELFF
TRBJ2-3 TRBV29-1 - - TGCAGCGTTAAAGCCCAACTAGAAAGCACAGATACGCAGTATTTT CSVKAQLESTDTQYF
TRBJ1-5 TRBV4-1 - - TGCGCCAGCAGCCAAGTTTCGAACAGCAATCAGCCCCAGCATTTT CASSQVSNSNQPQHF
TRBJ1-1 TRBV27 TRBD1 few TGTGCCAGCAACGACGGGACAGTAGGGACTTTCTTT CASNDGTVGTFF
TRBJ2-2 TRBV3-1/TRBV3-2 - - TGTGCCAGCAGCCTCACGGATCGGGGGCGAGACACCGGGGAGCTGTTTTTT CASSLTDRGRDTGELFF
TRBJ2-7 TRBV4-3 - - TGCGCCAGCAGCCAAGGGCGGAGCTACGAGCAGTACTTC CASSQGRSYEQYF
TRBJ2-2 TRBV7-9 - - TGTGCCAGCGGAAAGTCGACAGTCCAGACCGGGGAGCTGTTTTTT CASGKSTVQTGELFF
TRBJ2-3 TRBV24-1 TRBD2 - TGTGCCACCAGTGATCGAAGAGGACTAGCGGGAGAAGATACGCAGTATTTT CATSDRRGLAGEDTQYF
TRBJ2-3 TRBV5-4 TRBD2 - TGTGCCAGCAGCTTGGGTAGCGGGTACACAGATACGCAGTATTTT CASSLGSGYTDTQYF
TRBJ2-1 TRBV6-6 - - TGTGCCAGCAGCCCGGGACTCCTGGATGAGCAGTTCTTC CASSPGLLDEQFF
TRBJ2-1 TRBV19 - - TGTGCCAGTACTCCTGATAGCGCACCACTTAATGAGCAGTTCTTC CASTPDSAPLNEQFF
TRBJ2-6 TRBV19 - - TGTGCCAGTAGTATAGGGGCCGGTGTGGGTGGGGCCAACGTCCTGACTTTC CASSIGAGVGGANVLTF
TRBJ2-1 TRBV5-1 - - TGCGCCAGCAGCTTTTCTACTTTGTCCTACAATGAGCAGTTCTTC CASSFSTLSYNEQFF
TRBJ1-6 TRBV6-5 - - TGTGCCAGCAGTGACTCGGGACGGTCAAAATCACCCCTCCACTTT CASSDSGRSKSPLHF
TRBJ2-7 TRBV15 - - TGTGCCATAGGGGGCGGGAGCCCCGAGCAGTACTTC CAIGGGSPEQYF
TRBJ1-2 TRBV28 - once TGTGCCAGCAGTTGGGGTTCCCAGGATTATAACTTC CASSWGSQDYNF
TRBJ1-2 TRBV6-5 - - TGTGCCAGCAGTTACAGTGGCGGGGATAGAAACTATGGCTACACCTTC CASSYSGGDRNYGYTF